The clone carrying this TCR beta chain was recorded once. Clones were read by immunoSEQ multiplex PCR, and TCRdb kept only the in-frame ones, dropping some. The data show just under 60,000 clones, more than 85% seen once. The data derive from a study of control samples from healthy donors and cancer patients. V was clipped by 2 bases and J by 8 bases, with 12 bases between them. This CDR3 is built from 14 residues. Per the germline V gene, CDR1 is KGHSH and CDR2 is LQKENI. This TCR was recovered from a middle-aged man with colorectal cancer. V usage is TRBV18 and J usage is TRBJ1-4; D is possibly TRBD1 (5 bases). Sequencing was carried out using PBMCs. In nucleotides, the CDR3 is TGTGCCAGCTCACCAACGTCAGGGACCGAAAAACTGTTTTTT. Protein product: CASSPTSGTEKLFF.